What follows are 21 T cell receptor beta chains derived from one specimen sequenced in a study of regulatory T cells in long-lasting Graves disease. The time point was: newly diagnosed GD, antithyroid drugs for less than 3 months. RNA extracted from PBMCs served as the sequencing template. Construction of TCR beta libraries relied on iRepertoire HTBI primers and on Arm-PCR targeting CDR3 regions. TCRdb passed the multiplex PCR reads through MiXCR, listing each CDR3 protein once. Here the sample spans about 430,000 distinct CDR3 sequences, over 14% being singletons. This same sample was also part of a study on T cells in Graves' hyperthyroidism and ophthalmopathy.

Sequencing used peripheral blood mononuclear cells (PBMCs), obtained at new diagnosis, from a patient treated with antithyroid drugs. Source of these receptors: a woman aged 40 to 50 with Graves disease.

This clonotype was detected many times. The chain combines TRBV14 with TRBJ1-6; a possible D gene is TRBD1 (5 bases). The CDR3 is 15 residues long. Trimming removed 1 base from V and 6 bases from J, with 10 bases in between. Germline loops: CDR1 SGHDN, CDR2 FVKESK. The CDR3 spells CASSQGGAFNSPLHF. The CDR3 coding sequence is TGTGCCAGCAGCCAAGGAGGGGCCTTTAATTCACCCCTCCACTTT. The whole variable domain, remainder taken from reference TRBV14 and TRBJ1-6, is EAGVTQFPSHSVIEKGQTVTLRCDPISGHDNLYWYRRVMGKEIKFLLHFVKESKQDESGMPNNRFLAERTGGTYSTLKVQPAELEDSGVYFCASSQGGAFNSPLHFGNGTRLTVT.

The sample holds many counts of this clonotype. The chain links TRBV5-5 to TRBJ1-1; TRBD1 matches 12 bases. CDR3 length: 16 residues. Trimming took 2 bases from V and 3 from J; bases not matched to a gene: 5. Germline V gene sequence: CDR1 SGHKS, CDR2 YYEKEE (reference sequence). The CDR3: CASSLRDRGLDTEAFF. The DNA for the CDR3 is TGTGCCAGCAGCTTAAGGGACAGGGGGCTCGACACTGAAGCTTTCTTT.

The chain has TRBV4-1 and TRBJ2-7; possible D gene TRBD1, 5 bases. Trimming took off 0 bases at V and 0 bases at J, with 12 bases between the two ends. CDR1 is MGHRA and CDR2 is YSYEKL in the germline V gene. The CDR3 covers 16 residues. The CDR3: CASSQDLQGHSYEQYF. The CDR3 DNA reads TGCGCCAGCAGCCAAGATTTGCAGGGTCACTCCTACGAGCAGTACTTC.

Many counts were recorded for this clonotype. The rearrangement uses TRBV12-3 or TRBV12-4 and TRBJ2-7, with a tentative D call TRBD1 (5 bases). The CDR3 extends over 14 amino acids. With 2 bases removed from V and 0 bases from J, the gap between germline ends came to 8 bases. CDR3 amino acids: CASSLQGSSYEQYF. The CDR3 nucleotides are TGTGCCAGCAGTTTACAGGGAAGCTCCTACGAGCAGTACTTC.

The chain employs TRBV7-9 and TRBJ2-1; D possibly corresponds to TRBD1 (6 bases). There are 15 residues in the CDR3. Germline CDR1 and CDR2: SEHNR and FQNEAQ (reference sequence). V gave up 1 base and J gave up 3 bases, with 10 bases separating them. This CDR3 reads CASSLVLTGYNEQFF. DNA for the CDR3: TGTGCCAGCAGCTTAGTTTTGACAGGCTACAATGAGCAGTTCTTC. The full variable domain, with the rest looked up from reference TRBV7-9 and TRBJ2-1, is DTGVSQNPRHKITKRGQNVTFRCDPISEHNRLYWYRQTLGQGPEFLTYFQNEAQLEKSRLLSDRFSAERPKGSFSTLEIQRTEQGDSAMYLCASSLVLTGYNEQFFGPGTRLTVL.

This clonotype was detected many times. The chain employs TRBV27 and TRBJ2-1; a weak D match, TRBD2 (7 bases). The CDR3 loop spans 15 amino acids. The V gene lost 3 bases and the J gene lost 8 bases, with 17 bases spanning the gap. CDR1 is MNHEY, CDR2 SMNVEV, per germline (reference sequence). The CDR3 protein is CASSFIGGGGHEQFF. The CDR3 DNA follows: TGTGCCAGCAGTTTTATCGGGGGAGGGGGGCATGAGCAGTTCTTC.

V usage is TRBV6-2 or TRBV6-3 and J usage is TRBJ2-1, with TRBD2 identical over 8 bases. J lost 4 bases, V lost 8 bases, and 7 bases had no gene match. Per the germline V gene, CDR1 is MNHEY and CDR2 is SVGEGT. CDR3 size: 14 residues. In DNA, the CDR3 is TGTGCCAGCCACAATAGCGGGACTTACAATGAGCAGTTCTTC. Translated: CASHNSGTYNEQFF.

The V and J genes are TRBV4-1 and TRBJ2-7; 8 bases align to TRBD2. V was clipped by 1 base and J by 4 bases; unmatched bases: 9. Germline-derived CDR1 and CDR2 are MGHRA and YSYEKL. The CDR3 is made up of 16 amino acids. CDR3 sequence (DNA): TGCGCCAGCAGCCAAGCGGAAGTCCTAGCGGGTTACGAGCAGTACTTC. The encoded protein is CASSQAEVLAGYEQYF.

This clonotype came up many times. CDR3 DNA sequence: TGCGCCAGCAGGGCGGACAGGGGCACTGAAGCTTTCTTT. Translation gives CASRADRGTEAFF. This chain uses TRBV5-1 with TRBJ1-1; 9 nucleotides match TRBD1. CDR3 length: 13 amino acids. Germline V gene data show CDR1 as SGHRS and CDR2 as YFSETQ. Losses at the gene ends were 5 bases for V and 4 bases for J; bases not matched to a gene: 3.

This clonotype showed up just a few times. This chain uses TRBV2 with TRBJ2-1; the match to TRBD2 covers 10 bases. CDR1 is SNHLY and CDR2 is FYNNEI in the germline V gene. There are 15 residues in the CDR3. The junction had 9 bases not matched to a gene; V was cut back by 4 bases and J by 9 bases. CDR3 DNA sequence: TGTGCCAGCAGTGGGATCCTAGCGGGAGAAGGTGAGCAGTTCTTC. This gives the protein CASSGILAGEGEQFF.

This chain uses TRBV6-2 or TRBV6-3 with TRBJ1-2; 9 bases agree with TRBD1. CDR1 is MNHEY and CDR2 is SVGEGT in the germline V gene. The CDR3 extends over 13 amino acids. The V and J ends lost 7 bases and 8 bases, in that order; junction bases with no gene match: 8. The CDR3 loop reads CASNKGTGNGYTF. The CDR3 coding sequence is TGTGCCAGCAACAAGGGGACAGGGAACGGCTACACCTTC.

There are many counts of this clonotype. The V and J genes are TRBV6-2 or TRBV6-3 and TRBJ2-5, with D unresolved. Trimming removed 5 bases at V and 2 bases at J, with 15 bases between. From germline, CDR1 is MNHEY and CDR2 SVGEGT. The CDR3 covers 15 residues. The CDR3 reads CASSEMGFSQETQYF. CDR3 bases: TGTGCCAGCAGTGAAATGGGTTTTTCTCAAGAGACCCAGTACTTC.

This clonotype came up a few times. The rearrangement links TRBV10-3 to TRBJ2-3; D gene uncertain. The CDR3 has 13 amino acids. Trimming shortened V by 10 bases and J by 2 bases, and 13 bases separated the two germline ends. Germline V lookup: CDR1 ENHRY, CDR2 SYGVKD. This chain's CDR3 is CASTLRHTDTQYF. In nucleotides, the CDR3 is TGTGCCAGTACCCTACGACACACAGATACGCAGTATTTT.

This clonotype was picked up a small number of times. CDR3 residues: CSARDSGEGAVRNTQYF. The CDR3 region has the DNA TGCAGTGCTAGAGATAGCGGGGAGGGAGCAGTAAGAAATACGCAGTATTTT. The rearrangement uses TRBV20-1 and TRBJ2-3; TRBD2 agrees at 8 bases. J was trimmed by 7 bases and V by 0 bases; bases with no gene match: 15. The germline V gene has CDR1 DFQATT and CDR2 SNEGSKA (reference sequence). The CDR3 is 17 amino acids.

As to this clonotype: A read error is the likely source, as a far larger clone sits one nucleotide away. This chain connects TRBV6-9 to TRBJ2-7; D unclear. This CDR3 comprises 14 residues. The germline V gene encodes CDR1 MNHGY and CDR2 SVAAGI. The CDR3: CTSSYSARSYEQYF. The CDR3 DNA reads TGTACCAGCAGTTACTCTGCCAGGTCCTACGAGCAGTACTTC.

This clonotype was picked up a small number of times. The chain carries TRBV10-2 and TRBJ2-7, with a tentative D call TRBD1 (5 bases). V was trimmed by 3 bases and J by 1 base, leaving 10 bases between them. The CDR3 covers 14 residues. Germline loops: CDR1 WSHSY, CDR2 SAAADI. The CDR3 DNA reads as TGCGCCAGCAGTGACAGGGTCGGGTCCTACGAGCAGTACTTC. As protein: CASSDRVGSYEQYF.

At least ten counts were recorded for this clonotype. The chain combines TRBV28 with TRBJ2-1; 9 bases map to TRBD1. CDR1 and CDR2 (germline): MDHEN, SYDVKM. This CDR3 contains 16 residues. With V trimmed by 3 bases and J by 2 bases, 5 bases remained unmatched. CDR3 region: CASSFPWDRAYNEQFF. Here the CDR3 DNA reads TGTGCCAGCAGTTTCCCCTGGGACAGGGCCTACAATGAGCAGTTCTTC.

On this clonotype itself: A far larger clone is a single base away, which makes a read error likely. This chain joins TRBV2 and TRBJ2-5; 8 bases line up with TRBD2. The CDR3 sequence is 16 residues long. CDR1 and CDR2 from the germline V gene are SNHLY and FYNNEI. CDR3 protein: CASSLVRAGGEEAQYF. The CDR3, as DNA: TGTGCCAGCAGCTTAGTTAGGGCGGGAGGCGAAGAGGCCCAGTACTTC.

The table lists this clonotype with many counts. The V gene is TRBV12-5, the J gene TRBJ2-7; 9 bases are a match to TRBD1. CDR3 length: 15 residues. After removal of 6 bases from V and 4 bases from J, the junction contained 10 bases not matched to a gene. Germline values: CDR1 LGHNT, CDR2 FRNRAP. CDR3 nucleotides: TGTGCTAGTGGACCGCTCGGGACAGGGCTGTACGAGCAGTACTTC. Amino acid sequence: CASGPLGTGLYEQYF.

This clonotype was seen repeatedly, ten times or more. CDR3 DNA: TGTGCCAGCAGTTTCGCCGACACCAATCAGCCCCAGCATTTT. It translates to CASSFADTNQPQHF. The gene calls are TRBV12-3 or TRBV12-4 and TRBJ1-5; D unresolved. V lost 3 bases and J 3 bases, leaving 9 bases between the germline ends. The CDR3 runs to 14 residues.

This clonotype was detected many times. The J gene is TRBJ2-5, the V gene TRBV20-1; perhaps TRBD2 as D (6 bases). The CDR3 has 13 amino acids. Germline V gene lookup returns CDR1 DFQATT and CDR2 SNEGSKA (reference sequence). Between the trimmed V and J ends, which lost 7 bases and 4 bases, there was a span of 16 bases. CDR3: CSVLRELGETQYF. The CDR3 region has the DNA TGCAGTGTCCTTCGGGAGCTGGGAGAGACCCAGTACTTC.